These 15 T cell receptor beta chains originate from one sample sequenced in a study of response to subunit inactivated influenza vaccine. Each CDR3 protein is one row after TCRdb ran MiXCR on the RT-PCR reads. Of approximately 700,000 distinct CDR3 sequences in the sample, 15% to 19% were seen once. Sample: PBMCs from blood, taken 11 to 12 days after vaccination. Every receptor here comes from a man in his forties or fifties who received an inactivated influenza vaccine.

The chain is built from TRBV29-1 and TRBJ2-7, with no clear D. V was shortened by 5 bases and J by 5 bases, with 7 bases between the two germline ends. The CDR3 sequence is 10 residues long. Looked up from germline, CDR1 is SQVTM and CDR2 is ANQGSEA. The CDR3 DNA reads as TGCAGCGTTCGGACCAACGAGCAGTACTTC. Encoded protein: CSVRTNEQYF.

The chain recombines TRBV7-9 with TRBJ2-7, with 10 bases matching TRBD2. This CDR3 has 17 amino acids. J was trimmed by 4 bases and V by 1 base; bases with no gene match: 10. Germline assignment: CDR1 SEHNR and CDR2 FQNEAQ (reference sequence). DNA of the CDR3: TGTGCCAGCAGCTTAGTCATTCGGACTAGCGGATTGTACGAGCAGTACTTC. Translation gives CASSLVIRTSGLYEQYF.

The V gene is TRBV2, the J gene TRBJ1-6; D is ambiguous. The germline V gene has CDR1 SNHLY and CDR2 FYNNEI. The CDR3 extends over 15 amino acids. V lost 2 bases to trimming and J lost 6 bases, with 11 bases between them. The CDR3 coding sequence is TGTGCCAGCAGTGAATATAGCGGCGTTAATTCACCCCTCCACTTT. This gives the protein CASSEYSGVNSPLHF.

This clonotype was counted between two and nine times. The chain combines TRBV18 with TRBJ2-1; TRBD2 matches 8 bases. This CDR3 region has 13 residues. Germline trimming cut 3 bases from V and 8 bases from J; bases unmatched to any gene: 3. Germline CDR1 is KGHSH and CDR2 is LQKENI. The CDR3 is CASSPVGGDEQFF. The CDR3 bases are TGTGCCAGCTCACCGGTCGGGGGGGATGAGCAGTTCTTC.

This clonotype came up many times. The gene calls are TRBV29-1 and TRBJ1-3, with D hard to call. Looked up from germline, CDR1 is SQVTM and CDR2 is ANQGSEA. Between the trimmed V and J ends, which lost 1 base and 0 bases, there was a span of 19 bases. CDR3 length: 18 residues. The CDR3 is CSVEGIPSEPFSGNTIYF. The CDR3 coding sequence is TGCAGCGTTGAAGGCATTCCGTCCGAACCTTTCTCTGGAAACACCATATATTTT.

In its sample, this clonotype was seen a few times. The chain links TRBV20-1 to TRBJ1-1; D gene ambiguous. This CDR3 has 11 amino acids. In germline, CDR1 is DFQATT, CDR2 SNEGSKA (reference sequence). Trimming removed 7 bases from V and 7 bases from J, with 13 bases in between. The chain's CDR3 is CSVRAASEAFF. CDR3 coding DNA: TGCAGTGTCCGCGCCGCCAGTGAAGCTTTCTTT.

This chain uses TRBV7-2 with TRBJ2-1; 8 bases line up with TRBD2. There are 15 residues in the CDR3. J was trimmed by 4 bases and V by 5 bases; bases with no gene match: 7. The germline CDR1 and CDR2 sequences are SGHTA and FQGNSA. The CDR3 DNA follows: TGTGCCAGCAGCCCCTTTAGCGGGACTTACAATGAGCAGTTCTTC. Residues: CASSPFSGTYNEQFF. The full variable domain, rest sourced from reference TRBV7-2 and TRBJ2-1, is GAGVSQSPSNKVTEKGKDVELRCDPISGHTALYWYRQSLGQGLEFLIYFQGNSAPDKSGLPSDRFSAERTGGSVSTLTIQRTQQEDSAVYLCASSPFSGTYNEQFFGPGTRLTVL.

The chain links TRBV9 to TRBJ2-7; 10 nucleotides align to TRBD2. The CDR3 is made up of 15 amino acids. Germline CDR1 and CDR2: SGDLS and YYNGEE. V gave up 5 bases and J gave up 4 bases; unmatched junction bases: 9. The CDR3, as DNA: TGTGCCAGCAGTCCCAGGGCTAGCGGGGGATACGAGCAGTACTTC. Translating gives CASSPRASGGYEQYF.

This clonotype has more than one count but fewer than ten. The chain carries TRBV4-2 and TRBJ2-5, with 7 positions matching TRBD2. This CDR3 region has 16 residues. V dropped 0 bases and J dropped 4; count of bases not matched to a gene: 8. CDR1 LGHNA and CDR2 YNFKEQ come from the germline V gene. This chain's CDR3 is CASSQDPGGGPETQYF. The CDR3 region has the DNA TGTGCCAGCAGCCAAGATCCCGGGGGAGGGCCAGAGACCCAGTACTTC.

The CDR3 nucleotides read TGTGCCAGCAGCGGAGCGGACCGGACACTATACGAGCAGTACTTC. Translated: CASSGADRTLYEQYF. The gene calls are TRBV5-6 and TRBJ2-7; D assignment may be TRBD1 or TRBD2 (5 bases each). This CDR3 has 15 amino acids. Germline CDR1 SGHDT, CDR2 YYEEEE. With 4 bases removed from V and 4 bases from J, the gap between germline ends came to 18 bases.

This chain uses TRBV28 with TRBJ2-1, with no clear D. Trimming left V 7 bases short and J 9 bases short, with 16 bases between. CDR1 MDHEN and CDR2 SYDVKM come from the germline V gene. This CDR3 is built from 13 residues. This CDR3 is CASTSRELGEQFF. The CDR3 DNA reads TGTGCCAGCACCTCTAGAGAATTAGGTGAGCAGTTCTTC.

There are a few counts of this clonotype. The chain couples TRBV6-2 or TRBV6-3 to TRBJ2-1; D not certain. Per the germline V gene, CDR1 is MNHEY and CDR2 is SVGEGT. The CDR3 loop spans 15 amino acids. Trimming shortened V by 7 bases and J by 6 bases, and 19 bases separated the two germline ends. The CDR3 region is CASTELGVAGNEQFF. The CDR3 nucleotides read TGTGCCAGCACCGAGCTTGGGGTTGCTGGCAATGAGCAGTTCTTC.

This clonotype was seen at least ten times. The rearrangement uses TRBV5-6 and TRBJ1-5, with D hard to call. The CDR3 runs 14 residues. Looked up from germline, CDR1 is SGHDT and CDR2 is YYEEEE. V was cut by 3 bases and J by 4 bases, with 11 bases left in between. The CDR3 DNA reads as TGTGCCAGCAGCTCCGGACGGACGAATCAGCCCCAGCATTTT. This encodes CASSSGRTNQPQHF. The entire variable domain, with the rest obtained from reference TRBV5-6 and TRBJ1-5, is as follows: DAGVTQSPTHLIKTRGQQVTLRCSPKSGHDTVSWYQQALGQGPQFIFQYYEEEERQRGNFPDRFSGHQFPNYSSELNVNALLLGDSALYLCASSSGRTNQPQHFGDGTRLSIL.

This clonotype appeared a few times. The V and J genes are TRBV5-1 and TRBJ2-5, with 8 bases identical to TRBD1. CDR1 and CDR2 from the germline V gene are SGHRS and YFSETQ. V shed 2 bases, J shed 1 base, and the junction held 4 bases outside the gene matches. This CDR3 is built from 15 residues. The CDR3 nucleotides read TGCGCCAGCAGCTTACTCGGACAGGGCCAAGAGACCCAGTACTTC. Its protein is CASSLLGQGQETQYF. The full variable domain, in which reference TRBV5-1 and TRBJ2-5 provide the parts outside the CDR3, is KAGVTQTPRYLIKTRGQQVTLSCSPISGHRSVSWYQQTPGQGLQFLFEYFSETQRNKGNFPGRFSGRQFSNSRSEMNVSTLELGDSALYLCASSLLGQGQETQYFGPGTRLLVL.

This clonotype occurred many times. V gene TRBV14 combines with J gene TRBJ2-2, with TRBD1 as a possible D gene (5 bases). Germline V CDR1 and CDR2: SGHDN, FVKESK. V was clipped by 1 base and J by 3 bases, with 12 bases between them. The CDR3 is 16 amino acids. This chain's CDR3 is CASSQVQGRDTGELFF. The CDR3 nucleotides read TGTGCCAGCAGCCAAGTCCAGGGCCGGGACACCGGGGAGCTGTTTTTT.